The 25 T cell receptor beta chains below come from one sample, sequenced in a study of cytomegalovirus exposure and HLA in healthy donors. The PCR ran on 60 Vbeta and 13 Jbeta primers. Using immunoSEQ multiplex PCR, the repertoire was profiled, and TCRdb retains in-frame clones only, with some absent. The table includes approximately 110,000 clones, around 75% detected once. Material: PBMCs. The receptors were gathered from a man aged 30 to 39 in good health and CMV-seronegative.

The DNA for the CDR3 is TGTGCCAGCAGTCGCACAAGGGGGGAGACCCAGTACTTC. This codes for CASSRTRGETQYF. The gene calls are TRBV4-2 and TRBJ2-5, with TRBD1 as a possible D gene (6 bases). Trimming pared 6 bases from V and 5 bases from J, leaving 13 bases between. CDR1 and CDR2 (germline): LGHNA, YNFKEQ. This CDR3 has 13 amino acids.

This clone has only a few counts. The rearrangement links TRBV5-1 to TRBJ1-2, with 7 bases that match TRBD1. The trim removed 3 bases at V and 8 bases at J, leaving 4 bases unmatched. Germline-derived CDR1 and CDR2 are SGHRS and YFSETQ. CDR3 length equals 12 residues. The CDR3 protein is CASSYGTAGYTF. The CDR3 region has the DNA TGCGCCAGCAGCTACGGGACAGCAGGCTACACCTTC.

Here the CDR3 reads CACRTGFTGELFF. CDR3 bases: TGTGCCTGCCGTACGGGTTTCACCGGGGAGCTGTTTTTT. This chain joins TRBV30 and TRBJ2-2; no clear D. The germline CDR1 and CDR2 sequences are GTSNPN and SVGIG (reference sequence). Trimming removed 6 bases from V and 4 bases from J, with 12 bases in between. The CDR3 is 13 residues long.

V is TRBV7-2 and J is TRBJ2-2; 8 bases match TRBD2. The V gene's germline CDR1 is SGHTA and CDR2 FQGNSA. Trimming cost V 7 bases and J 1 base; bases outside gene matches: 8. The CDR3 contains 16 residues. As DNA, the CDR3 is TGTGCCAGCAACTTCGGGGGGGTAATGAACACCGGGGAGCTGTTTTTT. Translating gives CASNFGGVMNTGELFF.

This clone was recorded only once. The chain is built from TRBV6-1 and TRBJ2-7, with a possible D match to TRBD1 (5 bases). Germline CDR1 is MNHNS and CDR2 is SASEGT. Between the trimmed V and J ends, which lost 6 bases and 6 bases, there was a span of 12 bases. The CDR3 loop spans 12 amino acids. CDR3 nucleotides: TGTGCCAGCAGCTCCCAGGGTATCGAGCAGTACTTC. This translates into CASSSQGIEQYF.

The V and J genes are TRBV28 and TRBJ2-1, with TRBD2 matching over 11 bases. J was trimmed by 4 bases and V by 4 bases; bases with no gene match: 3. The V gene's germline CDR1 is MDHEN and CDR2 SYDVKM. The CDR3 is 15 amino acids. CDR3 sequence (DNA): TGTGCCAGCAGTTCCGGGACTAGCGGTTACAATGAGCAGTTCTTC. Its protein is CASSSGTSGYNEQFF. Full variable domain (missing parts from reference TRBV28 and TRBJ2-1): DVKVTQSSRYLVKRTGEKVFLECVQDMDHENMFWYRQDPGLGLRLIYFSYDVKMKEKGDIPEGYSVSREKKERFSLILESASTNQTSMYLCASSSGTSGYNEQFFGPGTRLTVL.

This chain connects TRBV7-3 to TRBJ2-3; the D gene is possibly TRBD2 (6 bases). The CDR3 extends over 13 amino acids. The V gene lost 4 bases and the J gene lost 2 bases, with 7 bases spanning the gap. In germline, CDR1 is SGHTA, CDR2 FQGTGA. Here the CDR3 reads CASSSGVTDTQYF. The CDR3 DNA reads as TGTGCCAGCAGCTCGGGGGTCACAGATACGCAGTATTTT.

The V gene is TRBV2, the J gene TRBJ2-7, with 7 bases matching TRBD2. The CDR3 spans 16 residues. V shed 9 bases and J 3 bases; nucleotides not matched to a gene: 17. Germline V gene data show CDR1 as SNHLY and CDR2 as FYNNEI. CDR3 loop: CARQRLTSANNYEQYF. DNA for the CDR3: TGTGCCAGACAAAGACTTACTAGCGCGAATAACTACGAGCAGTACTTC.

The chain joins TRBV28 to TRBJ1-1; D might be TRBD1 (5 bases). The length of the CDR3 is 13 residues. The V gene lost 7 bases and the J gene lost 4 bases, with 13 bases spanning the gap. Germline values: CDR1 MDHEN, CDR2 SYDVKM. The CDR3 sequence is CASISGGGTEAFF. In DNA form, the CDR3 reads TGTGCCAGCATCTCCGGGGGGGGCACTGAAGCTTTCTTT. Filled out from reference TRBV28 and TRBJ1-1, the complete variable domain reads DVKVTQSSRYLVKRTGEKVFLECVQDMDHENMFWYRQDPGLGLRLIYFSYDVKMKEKGDIPEGYSVSREKKERFSLILESASTNQTSMYLCASISGGGTEAFFGQGTRLTVV.

The chain combines TRBV5-1 with TRBJ2-5, with 8 bases that match TRBD1. The tail of the sequence fits TRBJ2-7 better, so the J call may be wrong. CDR3 length: 15 residues. Germline CDR1 SGHRS, CDR2 YFSETQ. CDR3: CASSLDTRGLYEQYF. The CDR3, as DNA: TGCGCCAGCAGCTTGGATACCAGGGGGCTCTACGAGCAGTACTTC.

J is TRBJ2-3 and V is TRBV7-9; D unresolved. This CDR3 region has 15 residues. The ends were cut back, 5 bases at V and 2 bases at J, with 14 bases in the middle. The germline CDR1 and CDR2 sequences are SEHNR and FQNEAQ (reference sequence). CDR3 residues: CASSELVGATDTQYF. CDR3 in DNA: TGTGCCAGCAGCGAGCTAGTCGGTGCCACAGATACGCAGTATTTT.

The V gene is TRBV25-1, the J gene TRBJ2-2; 8 bases are shared with TRBD1. The V gene's germline CDR1 is MGHDK and CDR2 SYGVNS. The CDR3 totals 15 residues. V was clipped by 2 bases and J by 6 bases; unmatched bases: 5. The CDR3 region is CASSEGDRRAGELFF. CDR3 in DNA: TGTGCCAGCAGTGAAGGGGACAGGAGGGCCGGGGAGCTGTTTTTT.

This clone was recorded a few times. The chain couples TRBV6-4 to TRBJ2-3; 8 positions agree with TRBD2. CDR3 length: 16 amino acids. With V trimmed by 0 bases and J by 0 bases, 2 bases remained unmatched. Germline loops: CDR1 MRHNA, CDR2 SNTAGT. The CDR3 reads CASSDSSGTSTDTQYF. As DNA, the CDR3 is TGTGCCAGCAGTGACTCTAGCGGGACTAGCACAGATACGCAGTATTTT.

The chain employs TRBV7-2 and TRBJ1-1; tentative D call: TRBD1 (6 bases). V dropped 5 bases and J dropped 1 base, with 11 bases sitting between them. Germline loops: CDR1 SGHTA, CDR2 FQGNSA. The CDR3 consists of 14 residues. CDR3 protein: CASSPWTENTEAFF. The CDR3 DNA is TGTGCCAGCAGCCCCTGGACAGAGAACACTGAAGCTTTCTTT.

The J gene is TRBJ2-7, the V gene TRBV5-1, with D possibly matching TRBD2 (6 bases). Looked up from germline, CDR1 is SGHRS and CDR2 is YFSETQ. This CDR3 comprises 16 residues. V dropped 0 bases and J dropped 1 base, with 14 bases sitting between them. As DNA, the CDR3 is TGCGCCAGCAGCTTGGAGCCAGCGGGCCCTTCCTACGAGCAGTACTTC. It encodes CASSLEPAGPSYEQYF.

The genes are TRBV27 and TRBJ2-5; TRBD2 is a possible D gene (6 bases). This CDR3 spans 14 amino acids. Germline V CDR1 and CDR2: MNHEY, SMNVEV (reference sequence). V was shortened by 5 bases and J by 2 bases, with 12 bases between the two germline ends. The CDR3 region is CASSPRLGQETQYF. The CDR3 DNA follows: TGTGCCAGCAGTCCCAGACTAGGACAAGAGACCCAGTACTTC.

This rearrangement joins TRBV7-2 to TRBJ2-3; D gene unclear. The CDR3 runs to 14 residues. Trimming pared 0 bases from V and 1 base from J, leaving 5 bases between. Germline values: CDR1 SGHTA, CDR2 FQGNSA. As DNA, the CDR3 is TGTGCCAGCAGCTTAGCGGGCGGCACAGATACGCAGTATTTT. As protein: CASSLAGGTDTQYF.

The genes are TRBV9 and TRBJ1-3; TRBD1 matches 8 bases. The CDR3 totals 17 residues. The V and J ends lost 0 bases and 0 bases, in that order; junction bases with no gene match: 5. Germline V gives CDR1 SGDLS, CDR2 YYNGEE. DNA of the CDR3: TGTGCCAGCAGCGTAGCAGGACAGGGCCACTCTGGAAACACCATATATTTT. Protein: CASSVAGQGHSGNTIYF.

The rearrangement joins TRBV28 to TRBJ2-5; the match to TRBD2 covers 7 bases. Germline V lookup: CDR1 MDHEN, CDR2 SYDVKM. CDR3 length: 15 residues. The ends lost 4 bases at V and 3 bases at J; junction bases unmatched: 8. CDR3 in DNA: TGTGCCAGCAGTTCGGCTGGGGGGGGGAAAGAGACCCAGTACTTC. It specifies CASSSAGGGKETQYF.

The chain uses TRBV19 and TRBJ1-4; D gene ambiguous. CDR1 and CDR2 (germline): LNHDA, SQIVND (reference sequence). The CDR3 contains 14 residues. The germline V and J ends were trimmed by 2 bases and 3 bases, with 7 bases remaining between them. The CDR3 reads CASSITRSNEKLFF. The CDR3 nucleotides read TGTGCCAGTAGTATAACCAGGTCTAATGAAAAACTGTTTTTT.

J is TRBJ1-2 and V is TRBV19, with TRBD1 matching 7 bases. This CDR3 has 15 amino acids. J gave up 4 bases and V 1 base, and 6 bases lay outside the gene matches. Germline-derived CDR1 and CDR2 are LNHDA and SQIVND (reference sequence). The CDR3 nucleotides are TGTGCCAGTAGTATAGTGGCAGGGGGTCCCTATGGCTACACCTTC. This translates into CASSIVAGGPYGYTF.

The V and J genes are TRBV11-3 and TRBJ1-1; D unclear. Germline CDR1 and CDR2: SGHNT and YENEEA. The CDR3 covers 13 residues. The V end lost 4 bases, the J end lost 4 bases, and 10 bases lay between the germline ends. CDR3 in DNA: TGTGCCAGCAGCTCCGGGAAGCTCACTGAAGCTTTCTTT. Protein product: CASSSGKLTEAFF. Drawing the rest from reference TRBV11-3 and TRBJ1-1, the complete variable domain is EAGVVQSPRYKIIEKKQPVAFWCNPISGHNTLYWYLQNLGQGPELLIRYENEEAVDDSQLPKDRFSAERLKGVDSTLKIQPAELGDSAVYLCASSSGKLTEAFFGQGTRLTVV.

This chain links TRBV5-1 with TRBJ1-5, with 8 bases lining up with TRBD1. Losses at the gene ends were 4 bases for V and 1 base for J; bases not matched to a gene: 10. Germline V CDR1 and CDR2: SGHRS, YFSETQ. This CDR3 contains 17 residues. The CDR3 sequence: CASSLGPGGISNQPQHF. The CDR3 bases are TGCGCCAGCAGCCTCGGACCAGGGGGCATAAGCAATCAGCCCCAGCATTTT.

The chain carries TRBV6-1 and TRBJ1-5; TRBD1 is a possible D gene (6 bases). The CDR3 totals 17 residues. Germline lookup yields CDR1 MNHNS and CDR2 SASEGT. Between the trimmed V and J ends, which lost 0 bases and 1 base, there was a span of 13 bases. The DNA of the CDR3 is TGTGCCAGCAGTGAAGCCCGCGGACAGAGCAGCAATCAGCCCCAGCATTTT. It specifies CASSEARGQSSNQPQHF.

This clone has just one count. As DNA, the CDR3 is TGTGCCAGCAGCTTTGGACAGGGGTGGCCTAATGAAAAACTGTTTTTT. Residues: CASSFGQGWPNEKLFF. This chain links TRBV7-6 with TRBJ1-4; 9 bases are a match to TRBD1. Germline V CDR1 and CDR2: SGHVS, FNYEAQ. This CDR3 region has 16 residues. V shed 3 bases, J shed 3 bases, and the junction held 5 bases outside the gene matches.